Listed below are T cell receptor beta chains from one sample, sequenced in a study of T cell responses to AZD1222 COVID-19 vaccine. Clones were read by immunoSEQ multiplex PCR, and TCRdb kept only the in-frame ones, dropping some. The repertoire consists of 160,000 or so clones, with 85% to 90% occurring once and the leading ten covering 1.5% to 2%. Specimen: peripheral blood, collected on day 0 of AZD1222 vaccination. The receptor source for this set is an adult in good health. The conserved cysteine and the conserved F or W are not part of the CDR3 here. The order of the fields is CDR3 protein, V gene, J gene.

CDR3aa: ASRLRTGINYGYT; v_gene: TRBV2; j_gene: TRBJ1-2
CDR3aa: ASSPEGQGNRF; v_gene: TRBV5-1; j_gene: TRBJ2-1
CDR3aa: ATRSSGGGGYT; v_gene: TRBV24-1; j_gene: TRBJ1-2
CDR3aa: ASSSTRQGPLY; v_gene: TRBV10-1; j_gene: TRBJ2-3
CDR3aa: ASSDYRSSYNEQF; v_gene: TRBV25-1; j_gene: TRBJ2-1
CDR3aa: ASRLPGQRTDTQY; v_gene: TRBV28; j_gene: TRBJ2-3
CDR3aa: ASSQDWAEQY; v_gene: TRBV4-2; j_gene: TRBJ2-7
CDR3aa: ASSALRQGDTEAF; v_gene: TRBV18; j_gene: TRBJ1-1
CDR3aa: ASSDETGVGTEAF; v_gene: TRBV19; j_gene: TRBJ1-1
CDR3aa: ASGEAEQF; v_gene: TRBV6-5; j_gene: TRBJ2-1
CDR3aa: ASWAGGSGSEQF; v_gene: TRBV6-5; j_gene: TRBJ2-1
CDR3aa: ASTRGGQPQH; v_gene: TRBV28; j_gene: TRBJ1-5
CDR3aa: ASSKEKVEGFLDYGYT; v_gene: TRBV21-1; j_gene: TRBJ1-2
CDR3aa: ASGQLATNEKLF; v_gene: TRBV19; j_gene: TRBJ1-4
CDR3aa: ATKNEKLF; v_gene: TRBV19; j_gene: TRBJ1-4
CDR3aa: ASKTSGTTDTQY; v_gene: TRBV10-2; j_gene: TRBJ2-3
CDR3aa: ASMVGGQETQY; v_gene: TRBV28; j_gene: TRBJ2-5
CDR3aa: ASEGGFGHFVSSYEQY; v_gene: TRBV19; j_gene: TRBJ2-7
CDR3aa: ATSRGVETQY; v_gene: TRBV15; j_gene: TRBJ2-5
CDR3aa: ASSSPPHVPQY; v_gene: TRBV7-2; j_gene: TRBJ2-3
CDR3aa: ASSGLRDEQY; v_gene: TRBV4-1; j_gene: TRBJ2-7
CDR3aa: AWSSFDNEQF; v_gene: TRBV30; j_gene: TRBJ2-1
CDR3aa: ASSLGTSNTEAF; v_gene: TRBV7-3; j_gene: TRBJ1-1
CDR3aa: ASSQQGTGELF; v_gene: TRBV7-3; j_gene: TRBJ2-2
CDR3aa: ASSFRGAGDGNTIY; v_gene: TRBV5-1; j_gene: TRBJ1-3
CDR3aa: ASSLETSGRNEQF; v_gene: TRBV5-1; j_gene: TRBJ2-1
CDR3aa: ASSSNFGRLSSYNEQF; v_gene: TRBV5-1; j_gene: TRBJ2-1
CDR3aa: ASSQDRVLAGGVGANVLT; v_gene: TRBV4-3; j_gene: TRBJ2-6
CDR3aa: SVRDSSNEQF; v_gene: TRBV29-1; j_gene: TRBJ2-1
CDR3aa: ASSQGVQFQETQY; v_gene: TRBV3-1/TRBV3-2; j_gene: TRBJ2-5
CDR3aa: ASSVGDAESGNTIY; v_gene: TRBV9; j_gene: TRBJ1-3
CDR3aa: ASSPRHLGVNTEAF; v_gene: TRBV18; j_gene: TRBJ1-1
CDR3aa: ASSIAGVAGANVLT; v_gene: TRBV19; j_gene: TRBJ2-6
CDR3aa: AISANRGLDEKLF; v_gene: TRBV10-3; j_gene: TRBJ1-4
CDR3aa: ASSYSGLNTEAF; v_gene: TRBV6-5; j_gene: TRBJ1-1
CDR3aa: ASSQGGNSNQPQH; v_gene: TRBV7-9; j_gene: TRBJ1-5
CDR3aa: ASSFTAGFSYEQY; v_gene: TRBV7-2; j_gene: TRBJ2-7
CDR3aa: ASSLGQLHQPQH; v_gene: TRBV5-8; j_gene: TRBJ1-5
CDR3aa: ASSLSDRLNPLH; v_gene: TRBV11-2; j_gene: TRBJ1-6
CDR3aa: ASSHRAGERVAF; v_gene: TRBV6-2/TRBV6-3; j_gene: TRBJ1-1
CDR3aa: ASNLGQGTYSNQPQH; v_gene: TRBV28; j_gene: TRBJ1-5
CDR3aa: SVVVGGVGTQY; v_gene: TRBV29-1; j_gene: TRBJ2-3
CDR3aa: ASSSGQNYGYT; v_gene: TRBV5-1; j_gene: TRBJ1-2
CDR3aa: ASSSRGWDTDTQY; v_gene: TRBV19; j_gene: TRBJ2-3
CDR3aa: ASSRQSGSGNTIY; v_gene: TRBV7-3; j_gene: TRBJ1-3
CDR3aa: ASTRGLANEKLF; v_gene: TRBV28; j_gene: TRBJ1-4
CDR3aa: ASSPITGNTEAF; v_gene: TRBV5-1; j_gene: TRBJ1-1
CDR3aa: ASSLQPVTGNTIY; v_gene: TRBV7-8; j_gene: TRBJ1-3
CDR3aa: ASRAGGSTDTQY; v_gene: TRBV5-1; j_gene: TRBJ2-3
CDR3aa: ASSPTGAGEKLF; v_gene: TRBV3-1/TRBV3-2; j_gene: TRBJ1-4
CDR3aa: ASSLARRQGANNSPLH; v_gene: TRBV5-1; j_gene: TRBJ1-6
CDR3aa: ASSYGRGRVTEAF; v_gene: TRBV6-2/TRBV6-3; j_gene: TRBJ1-1